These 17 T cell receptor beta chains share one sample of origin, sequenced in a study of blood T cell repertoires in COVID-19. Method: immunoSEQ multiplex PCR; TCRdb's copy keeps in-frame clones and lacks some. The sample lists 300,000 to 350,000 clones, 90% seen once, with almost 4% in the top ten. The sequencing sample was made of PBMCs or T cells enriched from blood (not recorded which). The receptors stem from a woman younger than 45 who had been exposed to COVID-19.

The CDR3 spells CASSQDTGGGYTF. CDR3 sequence (DNA): TGTGCCAGCAGCCAAGATACAGGGGGCGGCTACACCTTC. The J gene is TRBJ1-2, the V gene TRBV3-1 (or the pseudogene TRBV3-2), with TRBD1 matching over 9 bases. This CDR3 has 13 amino acids. V was clipped by 0 bases and J by 8 bases; unmatched bases: 1. Germline CDR1 LGHDT, CDR2 YNNKEL (reference sequence).

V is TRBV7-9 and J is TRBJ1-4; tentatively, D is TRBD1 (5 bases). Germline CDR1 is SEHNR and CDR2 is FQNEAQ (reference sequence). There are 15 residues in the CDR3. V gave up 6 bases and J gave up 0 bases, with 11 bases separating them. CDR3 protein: CASSPPRATNEKLFF. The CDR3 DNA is TGTGCCAGCAGTCCTCCCAGGGCAACTAATGAAAAACTGTTTTTT.

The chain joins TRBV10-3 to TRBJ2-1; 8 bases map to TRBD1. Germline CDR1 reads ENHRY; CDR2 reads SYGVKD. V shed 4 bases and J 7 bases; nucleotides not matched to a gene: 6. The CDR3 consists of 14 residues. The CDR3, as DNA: TGTGCCATCAGTGCCTCGGACAGGGTAAATGAGCAGTTCTTC. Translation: CAISASDRVNEQFF.

CDR3 residues: CASSLHGGMNTEAFF. The CDR3 DNA reads as TGCGCCAGCAGTTTACACGGCGGGATGAACACTGAAGCTTTCTTT. The chain carries TRBV5-1 and TRBJ1-1; D remains unclear. The V gene's germline CDR1 is SGHRS and CDR2 YFSETQ. The CDR3 length is 15 residues. V was cut by 5 bases and J by 0 bases, with 14 bases left in between.

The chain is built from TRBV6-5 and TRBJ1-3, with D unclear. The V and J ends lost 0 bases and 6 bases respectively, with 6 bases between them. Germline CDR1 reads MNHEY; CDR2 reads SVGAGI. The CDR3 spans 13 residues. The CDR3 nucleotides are TGTGCCAGCAGTTACTCTTTAGAAAACACCATATATTTT. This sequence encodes CASSYSLENTIYF.

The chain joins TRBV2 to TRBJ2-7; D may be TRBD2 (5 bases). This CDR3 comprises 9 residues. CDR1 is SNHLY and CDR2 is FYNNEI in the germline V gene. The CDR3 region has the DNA TGTTCTAACGGGGACGAGCAGTACTTC. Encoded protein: CSNGDEQYF.

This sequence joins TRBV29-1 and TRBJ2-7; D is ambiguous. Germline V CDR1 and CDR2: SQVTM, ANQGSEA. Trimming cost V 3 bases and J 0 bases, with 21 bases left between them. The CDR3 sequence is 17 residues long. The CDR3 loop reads CSVEAGRVMLGSYEQYF. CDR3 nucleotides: TGCAGCGTTGAGGCTGGGCGTGTCATGCTCGGCTCCTACGAGCAGTACTTC.

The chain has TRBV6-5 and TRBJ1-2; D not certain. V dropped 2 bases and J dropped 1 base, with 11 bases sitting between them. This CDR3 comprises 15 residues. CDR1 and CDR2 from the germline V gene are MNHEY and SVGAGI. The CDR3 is CASSYAGTRNYGYTF. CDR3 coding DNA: TGTGCCAGCAGTTACGCGGGTACCCGTAACTATGGCTACACCTTC.

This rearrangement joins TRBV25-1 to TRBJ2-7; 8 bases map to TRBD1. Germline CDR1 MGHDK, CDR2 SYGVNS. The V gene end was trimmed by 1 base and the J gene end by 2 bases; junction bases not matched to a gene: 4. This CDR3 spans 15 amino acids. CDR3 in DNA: TGTGCCAGCAGTGAATCCAGGGGGCCCACCTACGAGCAGTACTTC. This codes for CASSESRGPTYEQYF.

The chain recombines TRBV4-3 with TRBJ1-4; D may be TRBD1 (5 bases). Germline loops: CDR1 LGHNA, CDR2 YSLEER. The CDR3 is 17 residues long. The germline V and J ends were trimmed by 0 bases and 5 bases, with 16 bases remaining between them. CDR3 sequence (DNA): TGCGCCAGCAGCCAAGATTTTGCCCGGGGGGGAAATGAAAAACTGTTTTTT. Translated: CASSQDFARGGNEKLFF.

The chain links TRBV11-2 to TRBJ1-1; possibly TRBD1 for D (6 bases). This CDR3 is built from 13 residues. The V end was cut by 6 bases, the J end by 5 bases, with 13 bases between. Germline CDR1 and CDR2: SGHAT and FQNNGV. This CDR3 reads CASRYREGTEAFF. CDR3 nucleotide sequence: TGTGCCAGCAGATACAGGGAGGGTACTGAAGCTTTCTTT.

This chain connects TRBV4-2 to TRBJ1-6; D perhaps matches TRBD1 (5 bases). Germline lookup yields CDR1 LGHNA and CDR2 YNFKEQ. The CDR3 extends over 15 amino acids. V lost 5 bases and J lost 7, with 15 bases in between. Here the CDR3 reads CASSALATENSPLHF. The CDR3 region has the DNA TGTGCCAGCAGCGCCCTAGCGACAGAGAATTCACCCCTCCACTTT.

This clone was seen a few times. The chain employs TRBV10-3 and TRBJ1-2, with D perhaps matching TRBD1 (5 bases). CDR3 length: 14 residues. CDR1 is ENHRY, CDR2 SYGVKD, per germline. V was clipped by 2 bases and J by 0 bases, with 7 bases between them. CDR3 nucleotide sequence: TGTGCCATCAGTGAGAAGACAGCTAACTATGGCTACACCTTC. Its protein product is CAISEKTANYGYTF.

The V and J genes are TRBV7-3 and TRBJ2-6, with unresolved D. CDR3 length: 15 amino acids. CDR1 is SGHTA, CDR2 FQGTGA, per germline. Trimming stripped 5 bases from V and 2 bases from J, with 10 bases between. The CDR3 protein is CASSRGGAGANVLTF. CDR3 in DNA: TGTGCCAGCAGCCGAGGCGGCGCTGGGGCCAACGTCCTGACTTTC.

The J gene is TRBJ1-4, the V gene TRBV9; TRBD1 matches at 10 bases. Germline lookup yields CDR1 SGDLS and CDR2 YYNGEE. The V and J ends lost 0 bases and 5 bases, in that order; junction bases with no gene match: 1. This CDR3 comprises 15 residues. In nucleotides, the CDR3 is TGTGCCAGCAGCGTAGCGGGACAGGGGAATGAAAAACTGTTTTTT. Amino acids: CASSVAGQGNEKLFF.

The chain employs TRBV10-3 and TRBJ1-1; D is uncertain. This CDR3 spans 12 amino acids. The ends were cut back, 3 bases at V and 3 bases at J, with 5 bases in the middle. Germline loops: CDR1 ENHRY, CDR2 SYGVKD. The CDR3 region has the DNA TGTGCCATCAGTGACAGCGACACTGAAGCTTTCTTT. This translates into CAISDSDTEAFF.

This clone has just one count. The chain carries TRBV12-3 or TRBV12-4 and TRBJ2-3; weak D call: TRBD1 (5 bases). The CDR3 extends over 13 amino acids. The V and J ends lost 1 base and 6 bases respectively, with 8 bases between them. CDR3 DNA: TGTGCCAGCAGTTTAGGCTGGGGCGATACGCAGTATTTT. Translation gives CASSLGWGDTQYF.